The 20 T cell receptor beta chains below all came from one sample that was sequenced in a study of beta chain features in type 1 diabetes. General study findings and limits: TCRB CDR3s were moderately but significantly shorter in Type 1 diabetes patients in all four CD4+ subsets.

The sequenced template was cDNA made from the entire isolated RNA. Sequencing used immunoSEQ multiplex PCR; TCRdb keeps in-frame clones, though not all of them. The data contain about 160,000 clones, less than 10% of them singletons. These receptors are not linked to any known antigen. The sequencing input was central memory CD4+ T cells from blood. The receptors come from a man between 18 and 29 years old with type 1 diabetes.

This chain uses TRBV6-5 with TRBJ2-2; D is perhaps TRBD1 (6 bases). The V end was cut by 6 bases, the J end by 6 bases, with 14 bases between. CDR3 size: 14 residues. Germline CDR1 and CDR2: MNHEY and SVGAGI. The CDR3 sequence is CASRGTGYSGELFF. The CDR3 DNA is TGTGCCAGCAGAGGAACAGGGTACTCCGGGGAGCTGTTTTTT.

A few counts support this clone. This chain uses TRBV5-1 with TRBJ2-2; D gene unclear. Trimming pared 6 bases from V and 2 bases from J, leaving 11 bases between. The CDR3 extends over 14 amino acids. Germline lookup yields CDR1 SGHRS and CDR2 YFSETQ. This CDR3 is CASKAAVNTGELFF. In nucleotides, the CDR3 is TGCGCCAGCAAGGCCGCGGTAAACACCGGGGAGCTGTTTTTT.

The chain uses TRBV7-9 and TRBJ2-1, with TRBD2 identical over 7 bases. This CDR3 spans 16 amino acids. Germline loops: CDR1 SEHNR, CDR2 FQNEAQ (reference sequence). The ends lost 10 bases at V and 3 bases at J; junction bases unmatched: 15. The CDR3 DNA follows: TGTGCCACCAATGCGCCACGCGGGAGCGTCTACAATGAGCAGTTCTTC. Its translation is CATNAPRGSVYNEQFF. Full variable domain (rest looked up from reference TRBV7-9 and TRBJ2-1): DTGVSQNPRHKITKRGQNVTFRCDPISEHNRLYWYRQTLGQGPEFLTYFQNEAQLEKSRLLSDRFSAERPKGSFSTLEIQRTEQGDSAMYLCATNAPRGSVYNEQFFGPGTRLTVL.

This CDR3 is CASSTAPRNYEQYF. CDR3 nucleotides: TGTGCCAGCAGTACAGCCCCCCGGAACTACGAGCAGTACTTC. The genes are TRBV7-9 and TRBJ2-7; D is uncertain. In germline, CDR1 is SEHNR, CDR2 FQNEAQ (reference sequence). The CDR3 runs 14 residues. The V gene lost 6 bases and the J gene lost 3 bases, with 15 bases spanning the gap.

In this sample, this clone turned up a few times. The sample contains more than one DNA sequence encoding this CDR3. V is TRBV28 and J is TRBJ1-5; D gene uncertain. Trimming removed 3 bases at V and 5 bases at J, with 5 bases between. Germline values: CDR1 MDHEN, CDR2 SYDVKM. The length of the CDR3 is 12 residues. The CDR3 region is CASSFADQPQHF. CDR3 in DNA: TGTGCCAGCAGTTTTGCGGATCAGCCCCAGCATTTT.

This clone has more than one count but fewer than ten. The DNA of the CDR3 is TGTGCCAGCAGTTACTCAGGGACAGGGGATGAAAAACTGTTTTTT. Its translation is CASSYSGTGDEKLFF. V is TRBV6-6 and J is TRBJ1-4; 10 positions match TRBD1. Germline V gene lookup returns CDR1 MNHNY and CDR2 SVGAGI (reference sequence). The CDR3 length is 15 residues. V gave up 0 bases and J gave up 6 bases; unmatched junction bases: 1.

This clone was seen only a few times. The CDR3, as DNA: TGTGCCAGCAGTGGGACAGTCGGCACCGGGGAGCTGTTTTTT. It specifies CASSGTVGTGELFF. This chain joins TRBV2 and TRBJ2-2; D may be TRBD1 (6 bases). Trimming removed 4 bases from V and 4 bases from J, with 10 bases in between. CDR1 and CDR2 (germline): SNHLY, FYNNEI. This CDR3 spans 14 amino acids.

This clone was observed a handful of times. This chain uses TRBV7-6 with TRBJ1-2; a weak D match, TRBD1 (5 bases). CDR3 length equals 13 residues. With 3 bases removed from V and 8 bases from J, the gap between germline ends came to 13 bases. Germline V lookup: CDR1 SGHVS, CDR2 FNYEAQ. The CDR3 region is CASSLSPRVGYTF. The CDR3 nucleotides read TGTGCCAGCAGCTTGAGCCCCAGGGTAGGCTACACCTTC.

This rearrangement joins TRBV11-2 to TRBJ1-1; a weak D match, TRBD1 (6 bases). The germline CDR1 and CDR2 sequences are SGHAT and FQNNGV. The CDR3 is 12 residues long. Trimming left V 3 bases short and J 8 bases short, with 10 bases between. CDR3 nucleotides: TGTGCCAGCAGCTTGAGGACAGCCGAAGCTTTCTTT. Protein: CASSLRTAEAFF.

This clone occurred a few times. This CDR3 is CATSRDELAGRGEQFF. DNA of the CDR3: TGTGCCACCAGCAGAGATGAACTAGCGGGAAGAGGTGAGCAGTTCTTC. The rearrangement joins TRBV15 to TRBJ2-1, with TRBD2 identical over 10 bases. The CDR3 is 16 residues long. The trim removed 0 bases at V and 9 bases at J, leaving 8 bases unmatched. Germline V gives CDR1 LNHNV, CDR2 YYDKDF (reference sequence).

This chain links TRBV5-1 with TRBJ1-1; D not certain. The V end was cut by 0 bases, the J end by 3 bases, with 9 bases between. In germline, CDR1 is SGHRS, CDR2 YFSETQ. CDR3 length: 14 amino acids. In DNA form, the CDR3 reads TGCGCCAGCAGCTTGGAGGGAGGAGACACTGAAGCTTTCTTT. It translates to CASSLEGGDTEAFF.

This clone showed up many times. This specimen includes other DNA sequences encoding the same CDR3. V usage is TRBV14 and J usage is TRBJ2-7; D might be TRBD2 (6 bases). Germline CDR1 reads SGHDN; CDR2 reads FVKESK. V lost 2 bases to trimming and J lost 6 bases, with 11 bases between them. There are 13 residues in the CDR3. The CDR3 coding sequence is TGTGCCAGCAGCCAACGGGAGACGGGCGAGCAGTACTTC. As protein: CASSQRETGEQYF.

This clone was observed a handful of times. This chain uses TRBV6-1 with TRBJ2-3; 8 bases line up with TRBD2. The CDR3 totals 13 residues. V lost 8 bases to trimming and J lost 5 bases; unmatched junction nucleotides: 6. Germline V gives CDR1 MNHNS, CDR2 SASEGT. CDR3 coding DNA: TGTGCCAGCTCTGGCGGGGGGCGAGATACGCAGTATTTT. Translation: CASSGGGRDTQYF.

This clone turned up a few times. The chain carries TRBV30 and TRBJ2-3; 9 nucleotides match TRBD2. V trimming: 1 base; J trimming: 1 base; junction bases outside the gene matches: 9. Germline CDR1 is GTSNPN and CDR2 is SVGIG (reference sequence). The CDR3 spans 17 residues. CDR3 amino acids: CAWSEVSWTSGTDTQYF. CDR3 coding DNA: TGTGCCTGGAGTGAGGTCTCCTGGACTAGCGGCACAGATACGCAGTATTTT. Complete variable domain (other parts from reference TRBV30 and TRBJ2-3): SQTIHQWPATLVQPVGSPLSLECTVEGTSNPNLYWYRQAAGRGLQLLFYSVGIGQISSEVPQNLSASRPQDRQFILSSKKLLLSDSGFYLCAWSEVSWTSGTDTQYFGPGTRLTVL.

This clone has a handful of counts. The V call is TRBV4-1, the J call TRBJ2-4; possible D gene TRBD2, 6 bases. CDR1 is MGHRA, CDR2 YSYEKL, per germline. The CDR3 is 15 amino acids. V gave up 11 bases and J gave up 0 bases, with 17 bases separating them. The CDR3 bases are TGCGCCTGGGAACTAACGGGAGTAGCCAAAAACATTCAGTACTTC. Protein product: CAWELTGVAKNIQYF.

J is TRBJ2-2 and V is TRBV19, with TRBD1 matching 10 bases. Germline values: CDR1 LNHDA, CDR2 SQIVND (reference sequence). The CDR3 runs to 18 residues. J gave up 5 bases and V 4 bases, and 13 bases lay outside the gene matches. The CDR3, as DNA: TGTGCCAGTAGTAAGAAGATTTTGGGACAGGGGAGTACCGGGGAGCTGTTTTTT. This encodes CASSKKILGQGSTGELFF.

This chain links TRBV5-1 with TRBJ2-2; the match to TRBD2 covers 7 bases. The CDR3 loop spans 16 amino acids. CDR1 and CDR2 (germline): SGHRS, YFSETQ. V shed 0 bases and J 6 bases; nucleotides not matched to a gene: 8. The CDR3 is CASSLAGTIQSGELFF. The CDR3 DNA is TGCGCCAGCAGCTTGGCGGGGACTATTCAGTCCGGGGAGCTGTTTTTT.

V is TRBV7-2 and J is TRBJ2-7, with D possibly matching TRBD1 (5 bases). Trimming removed 2 bases from V and 2 bases from J, with 13 bases in between. The CDR3 runs 15 residues. Germline assignment: CDR1 SGHTA and CDR2 FQGNSA. The CDR3 loop reads CASSLQQGRPYEQYF. CDR3 coding DNA: TGTGCCAGCAGCTTACAGCAGGGAAGGCCCTACGAGCAGTACTTC.

This clone occurred a few times. The chain recombines TRBV7-2 with TRBJ1-2; 8 bases map to TRBD1. The CDR3 runs to 14 residues. After removal of 5 bases from V and 5 bases from J, the junction contained 7 bases not matched to a gene. CDR1 and CDR2 (germline): SGHTA, FQGNSA. The CDR3 DNA reads as TGTGCCAGCAGCCAGGGCAGGGGGCGATATGGCTACACCTTC. It encodes CASSQGRGRYGYTF.

This clone occurred a few times. The chain joins TRBV4-3 to TRBJ2-3; 10 bases match TRBD2. Trimming took 3 bases from V and 5 from J; bases not matched to a gene: 14. Germline V gene data show CDR1 as LGHNA and CDR2 as YSLEER. The CDR3 totals 18 residues. This chain's CDR3 is CASSQGASQRGGRDTQYF. Written as DNA, the CDR3 is TGCGCCAGCAGCCAGGGCGCGTCCCAGCGGGGGGGCCGAGATACGCAGTATTTT.